This T cell receptor (beta chain) was sequenced during a study of T-cell reconstitution after alpha-beta-depleted transplantation in children. Study-level results: Once a year had passed after transplant, T-cell counts and diversity came mostly from newly produced T cells. Several patients had high TCRbeta diversity at day 60; it came from surviving recipient T cells and thymic progenitors. The study reportedly traced alpha-beta T cells about two months after transplant to several hundred expanded graft clones.

At least ten counts were recorded for this clonotype. As yet, its antigen is unknown. Losses at the gene ends were 4 bases for V and 6 bases for J; bases not matched to a gene: 2. This CDR3 region has 12 residues. Germline assignment: CDR1 MDHEN and CDR2 SYDVKM. Preparation of the TCRbeta library used unique molecular identifiers. TCRdb passed the PCR reads through MiXCR, listing each CDR3 protein once. Here the sample spans 550,000 to 800,000 distinct CDR3 sequences, 13% being singletons. This sequence was found in a girl aged 2-10 years with congenital amegakaryocytic thrombocytopenia, due to receive a stem cell transplant. Source: PBMCs, taken before TCRalphabeta/CD19-depleted stem cell transplant. The J gene is TRBJ2-7, the V gene TRBV28; 8 bases are shared with TRBD1. This CDR3 is CASSSRGREQYF. The CDR3 nucleotides read TGTGCCAGCAGTTCCAGGGGGCGCGAGCAGTACTTC.